This passage covers 8 T cell receptor beta chains from one sample sequenced in a study of tumor-infiltrating lymphocytes in primary liver carcinoma. A primer matching the constant region was used to make TCR beta cDNA from approximately 520 ng of total RNA. Nested multiplex PCR, run for three rounds with slightly modified ARM-PCR, yielded TCR beta libraries. The two initial PCR rounds, approximately 10 cycles each, used TRBV1-TRBV30 forward and C-beta reverse primers. TCRdb fed the multiplex PCR reads into MiXCR, producing one record per CDR3 protein. The sample consists of fewer than 25,000 distinct CDR3 sequences, approximately 70% of them appearing once. The tissue used was unsorted bulk material of roughly 17-31 mg. RNA and DNA were co-extracted from it with the AllPrep DNA/RNA mini kit. The sequenced material came from liver tumor tissue from sampling region 1. Subset reported: tumor region T1, superior pole. These receptors were collected from a man aged 35 to 55 with primary liver carcinoma and hepatitis B virus infection.

V gene TRBV11-2 combines with J gene TRBJ2-3; no reliable D call. CDR1 and CDR2 (germline): SGHAT, FQNNGV. The CDR3 contains 12 residues. V was pared by 8 bases and J by 5 bases, with 11 bases between. The CDR3 here is CASGTSVDTQYF. CDR3 sequence (DNA): TGTGCCAGCGGCACCAGCGTAGATACGCAGTATTTT.

To note about this clonotype: A read error may account for a junction end that differs from germline. The J gene is TRBJ1-6, the V gene TRBV4-1; D may be TRBD1 (5 bases). Germline CDR1 reads MGHRA; CDR2 reads YSYEKL. The CDR3 totals 16 residues. The CDR3 loop reads CASSHHLLGEDSPLHF. CDR3 sequence (DNA): TGCGCCAGCAGCCACCACCTACTGGGGGAGGATTCACCACTCCACTTT.

With regard to this clonotype: A clone one base away is much larger, so this may be a read error. Since the CDR3 does not end with the conserved phenylalanine or tryptophan, this likely comes from a read error. The J gene is TRBJ2-7, the V gene TRBV20-1, with D unclear. V dropped 3 bases and J dropped 4 bases, with 4 bases sitting between them. The CDR3 consists of 10 residues. Germline CDR1 reads DFQATT; CDR2 reads SNEGSKA (reference sequence). CDR3 sequence (DNA): TGCAGTGCTAGCAAATACGAGCAGTACCTC. Translation gives CSASKYEQYL.

This clonotype was detected many times. V gene TRBV11-3 combines with J gene TRBJ2-1; D is unresolved. V was cut by 5 bases and J by 10 bases, with 18 bases left in between. Germline V gene data show CDR1 as SGHNT and CDR2 as YENEEA. This CDR3 region has 14 residues. CDR3 residues: CASSHKESLNEQFF. CDR3 nucleotides: TGTGCCAGCAGCCATAAGGAGAGCTTAAACGAGCAGTTCTTC.

As regards this clonotype: A junction boundary mismatches the germline segment, possibly from a read error. V gene TRBV5-6 combines with J gene TRBJ1-1; TRBD1 is a possible D gene (5 bases). This CDR3 region has 13 residues. CDR1 is SGHDT, CDR2 YYEEEE, per germline. CDR3 in amino acids: CVSSFWDDEQAFF. The DNA of the CDR3 is TGTGTCAGCAGCTTTTGGGACGATGAACAAGCTTTCTTT.

Remarks on this clonotype: A read error may be the cause here, since a much bigger clone is one base away. The chain has TRBV27 and TRBJ2-1; D not certain. Germline loops: CDR1 MNHEY, CDR2 SMNVEV (reference sequence). The CDR3 is 12 residues long. V dropped 8 bases and J dropped 5 bases, with 10 bases sitting between them. The CDR3 reads CASPRTNNEQFF. CDR3 bases: TGTGCCAGCCCCAGGACGAACAATGAGCAGTTCTTC.

Points on this clonotype: This may arise from a read error, as a much more abundant clone is one base away. In DNA, the CDR3 is TGCAGCGCAAGGCGGACAGTCCATGACAAGCAGTACTTC. Amino acids: CSARRTVHDKQYF. The chain recombines TRBV29-1 with TRBJ2-7; a possible D gene is TRBD1 (6 bases). The V gene lost 7 bases and the J gene lost 8 bases, with 21 bases spanning the gap. Germline V gene sequence: CDR1 SQVTM, CDR2 ANQGSEA. The CDR3 spans 13 residues.

As concerns this clonotype: The junction and the germline gene differ at one end; a read error may be behind it. The genes are TRBV30 and TRBJ2-7; D might be TRBD1 or TRBD2, each matching 5 bases. This CDR3 has 14 residues. CDR1 is GTSNPN and CDR2 is SVGIG in the germline V gene (reference sequence). The CDR3 sequence: CAWSLYQGPYVQYF. In nucleotides, the CDR3 is TGTGCCTGGAGTCTATATCAGGGACCCTACGTGCAGTACTTC.